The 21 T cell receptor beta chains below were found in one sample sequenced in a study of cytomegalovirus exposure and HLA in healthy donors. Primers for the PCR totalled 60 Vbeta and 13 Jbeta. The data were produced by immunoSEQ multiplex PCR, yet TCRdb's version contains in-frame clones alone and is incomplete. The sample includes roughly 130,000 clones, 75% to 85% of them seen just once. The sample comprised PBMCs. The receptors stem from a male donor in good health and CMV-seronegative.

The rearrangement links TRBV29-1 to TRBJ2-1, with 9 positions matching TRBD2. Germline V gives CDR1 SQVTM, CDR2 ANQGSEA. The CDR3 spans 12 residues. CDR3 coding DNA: TGCGGCGGGGGGGGGTCCCGGGGGGAGCAGTTCTTC. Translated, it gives CGGGGSRGEQFF.

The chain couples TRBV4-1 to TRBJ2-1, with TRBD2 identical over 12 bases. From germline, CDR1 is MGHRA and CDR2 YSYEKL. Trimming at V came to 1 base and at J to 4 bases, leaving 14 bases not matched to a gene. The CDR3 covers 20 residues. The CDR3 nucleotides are TGCGCCAGCAGCCAAGCTCTCCTAGCGGGGGGGCGATATTTTTACAATGAGCAGTTCTTC. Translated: CASSQALLAGGRYFYNEQFF.

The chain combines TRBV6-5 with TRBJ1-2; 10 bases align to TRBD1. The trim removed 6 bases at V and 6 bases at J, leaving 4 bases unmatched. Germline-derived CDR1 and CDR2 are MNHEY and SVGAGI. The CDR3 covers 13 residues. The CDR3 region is CASRWTGGNGYTF. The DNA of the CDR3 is TGTGCCAGCAGGTGGACAGGGGGAAATGGCTACACCTTC.

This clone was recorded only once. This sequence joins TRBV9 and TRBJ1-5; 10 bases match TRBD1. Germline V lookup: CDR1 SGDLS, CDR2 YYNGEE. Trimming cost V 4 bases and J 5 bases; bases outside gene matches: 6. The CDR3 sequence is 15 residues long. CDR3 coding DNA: TGTGCCAGCAGCCCAGAGGACAGGGGGTATCAGCCCCAGCATTTT. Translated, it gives CASSPEDRGYQPQHF.

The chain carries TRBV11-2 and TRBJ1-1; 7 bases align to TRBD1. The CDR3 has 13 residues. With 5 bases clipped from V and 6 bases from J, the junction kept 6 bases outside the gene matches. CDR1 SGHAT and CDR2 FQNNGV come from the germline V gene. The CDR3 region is CASSLRQGAEAFF. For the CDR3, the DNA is TGTGCCAGCAGCCTCCGACAGGGAGCTGAAGCTTTCTTT.

The CDR3 region is CASSQPTGLAPKSSYEQYF. CDR3 DNA sequence: TGTGCCAGCAGCCAACCTACGGGACTAGCGCCTAAAAGCTCCTACGAGCAGTACTTC. This chain connects TRBV4-2 to TRBJ2-7; 10 bases fit TRBD2. The CDR3 has 19 residues. V was pared by 2 bases and J by 0 bases, with 13 bases of the junction left unmatched. Germline CDR1 is LGHNA and CDR2 is YNFKEQ.

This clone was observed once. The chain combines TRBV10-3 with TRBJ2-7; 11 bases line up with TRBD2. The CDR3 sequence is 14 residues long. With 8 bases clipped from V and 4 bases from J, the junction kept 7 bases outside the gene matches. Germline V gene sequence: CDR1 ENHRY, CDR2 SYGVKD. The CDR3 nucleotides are TGTGCCATCGGTCTACTAGCGGGAGCATACGAGCAGTACTTC. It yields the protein CAIGLLAGAYEQYF.

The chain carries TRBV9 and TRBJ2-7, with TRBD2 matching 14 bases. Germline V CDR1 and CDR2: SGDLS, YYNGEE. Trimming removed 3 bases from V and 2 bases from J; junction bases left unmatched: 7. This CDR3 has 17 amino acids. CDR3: CASSARGGLAGAYEQYF. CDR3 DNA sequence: TGTGCCAGCAGCGCCCGGGGGGGACTAGCGGGGGCCTACGAGCAGTACTTC.

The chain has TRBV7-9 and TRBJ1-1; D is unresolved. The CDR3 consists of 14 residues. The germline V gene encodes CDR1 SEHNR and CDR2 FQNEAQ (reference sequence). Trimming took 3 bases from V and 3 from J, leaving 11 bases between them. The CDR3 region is CASSFGGSDTEAFF. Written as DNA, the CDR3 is TGTGCCAGCAGCTTTGGAGGGAGTGACACTGAAGCTTTCTTT.

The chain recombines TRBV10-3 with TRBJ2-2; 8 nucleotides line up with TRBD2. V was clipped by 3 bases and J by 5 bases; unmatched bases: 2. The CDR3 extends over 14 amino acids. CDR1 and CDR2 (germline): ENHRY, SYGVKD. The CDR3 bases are TGTGCCATCAGTGACCTAGCGGGTACCGGGGAGCTGTTTTTT. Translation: CAISDLAGTGELFF.

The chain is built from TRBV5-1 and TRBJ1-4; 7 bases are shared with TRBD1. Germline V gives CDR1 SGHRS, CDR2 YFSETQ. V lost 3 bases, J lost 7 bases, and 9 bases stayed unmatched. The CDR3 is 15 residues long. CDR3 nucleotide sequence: TGCGCCAGCAGCTCGGAGACAGGGTCCTCTGAAAAACTGTTTTTT. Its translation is CASSSETGSSEKLFF.

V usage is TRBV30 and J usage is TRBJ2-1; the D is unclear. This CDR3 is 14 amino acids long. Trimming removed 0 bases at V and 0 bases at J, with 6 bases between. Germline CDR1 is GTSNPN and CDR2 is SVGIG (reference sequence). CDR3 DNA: TGTGCCTGGAGTGTCCCTCCCTCCTACAATGAGCAGTTCTTC. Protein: CAWSVPPSYNEQFF.

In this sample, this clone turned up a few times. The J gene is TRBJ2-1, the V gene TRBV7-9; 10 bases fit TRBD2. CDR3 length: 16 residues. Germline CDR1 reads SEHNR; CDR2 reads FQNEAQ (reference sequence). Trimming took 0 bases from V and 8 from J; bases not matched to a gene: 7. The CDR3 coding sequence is TGTGCCAGCAGCTTAGCGGGTAGCGGGAGGTCCGATGAGCAGTTCTTC. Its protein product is CASSLAGSGRSDEQFF.

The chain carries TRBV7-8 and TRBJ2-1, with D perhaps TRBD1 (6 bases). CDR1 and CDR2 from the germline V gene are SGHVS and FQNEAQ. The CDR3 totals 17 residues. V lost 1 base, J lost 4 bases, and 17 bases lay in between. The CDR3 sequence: CASSLVILGQAYNEQFF. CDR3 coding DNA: TGTGCCAGCAGCTTAGTAATATTGGGACAAGCTTACAATGAGCAGTTCTTC.

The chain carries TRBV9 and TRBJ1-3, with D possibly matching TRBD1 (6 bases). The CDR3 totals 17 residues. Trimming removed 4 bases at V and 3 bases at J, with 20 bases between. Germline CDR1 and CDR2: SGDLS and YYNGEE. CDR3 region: CASSSPLQGLLGNTIYF. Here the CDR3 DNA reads TGTGCCAGCAGCTCTCCCCTTCAGGGGCTACTTGGAAACACCATATATTTT.

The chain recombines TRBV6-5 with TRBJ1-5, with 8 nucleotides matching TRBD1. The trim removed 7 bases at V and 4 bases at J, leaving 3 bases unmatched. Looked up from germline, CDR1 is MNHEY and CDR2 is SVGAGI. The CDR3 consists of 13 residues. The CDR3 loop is CASTDRANQPQHF. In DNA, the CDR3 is TGTGCCAGCACGGACAGGGCGAATCAGCCCCAGCATTTT.

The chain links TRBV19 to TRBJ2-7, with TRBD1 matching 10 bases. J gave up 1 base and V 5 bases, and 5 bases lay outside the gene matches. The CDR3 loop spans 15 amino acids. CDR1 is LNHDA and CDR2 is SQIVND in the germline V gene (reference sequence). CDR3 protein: CASSFGTGVSYEQYF. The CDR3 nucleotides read TGTGCCAGTAGTTTTGGGACAGGGGTTTCCTACGAGCAGTACTTC. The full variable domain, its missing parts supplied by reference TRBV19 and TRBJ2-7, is DGGITQSPKYLFRKEGQNVTLSCEQNLNHDAMYWYRQDPGQGLRLIYYSQIVNDFQKGDIAEGYSVSREKKESFPLTVTSAQKNPTAFYLCASSFGTGVSYEQYFGPGTRLTVT.

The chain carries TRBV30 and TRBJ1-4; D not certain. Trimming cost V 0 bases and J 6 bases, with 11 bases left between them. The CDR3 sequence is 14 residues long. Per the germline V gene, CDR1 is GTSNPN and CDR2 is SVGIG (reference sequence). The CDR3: CAWSVLGGDEKLFF. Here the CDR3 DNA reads TGTGCCTGGAGTGTCCTTGGCGGAGATGAAAAACTGTTTTTT.

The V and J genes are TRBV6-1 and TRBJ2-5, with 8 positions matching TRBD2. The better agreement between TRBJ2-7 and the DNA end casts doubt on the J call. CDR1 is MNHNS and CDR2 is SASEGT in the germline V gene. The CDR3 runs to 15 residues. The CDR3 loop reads CASSEALAGSYEQYF. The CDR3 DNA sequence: TGTGCCAGCAGTGAAGCGCTAGCGGGCTCCTACGAGCAGTACTTC.

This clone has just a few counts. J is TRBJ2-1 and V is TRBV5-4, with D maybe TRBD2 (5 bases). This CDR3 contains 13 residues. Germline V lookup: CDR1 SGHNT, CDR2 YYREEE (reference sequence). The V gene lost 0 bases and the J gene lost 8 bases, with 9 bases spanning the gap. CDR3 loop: CASSLVSGDEQFF. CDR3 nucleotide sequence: TGTGCCAGCAGCTTGGTGTCCGGGGATGAGCAGTTCTTC.

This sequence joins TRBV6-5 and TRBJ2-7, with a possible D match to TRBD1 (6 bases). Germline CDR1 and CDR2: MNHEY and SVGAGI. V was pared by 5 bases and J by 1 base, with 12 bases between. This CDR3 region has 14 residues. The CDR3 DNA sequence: TGTGCCAGCAGTCCCCTGACAGGATCCTACGAGCAGTACTTC. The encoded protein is CASSPLTGSYEQYF.